The T cell receptor beta chain under discussion was sequenced for a study of tumor-infiltrating lymphocytes in primary liver carcinoma. Study findings and constraints: Merely some 7-24% of top clones spanned all five tumor regions.

For this clonotype: The antigen remains undetermined. A read error may produce the germline difference seen at one junction end.

cDNA specific to TCR beta was made from approximately 0.55 ug of total RNA, with a constant-region primer employed for priming. ARM-PCR, slightly modified, supplied the TCR beta libraries through three nested multiplex PCR rounds. TCRdb reprocessed the multiplex PCR reads via MiXCR and lists one record per CDR3 protein. This sample has around 100,000 distinct CDR3 sequences, with under 70% found just once. Co-extraction of both nucleic acids (RNA and DNA) used roughly 18-34 mg of unsorted bulk tissue. The authors sampled five separate regions per tumor. Uniformly, tumor samples exhibited a viable tumor cell fraction exceeding 80%. The TCR comes from a woman aged 60-75 years with primary liver carcinoma and hepatitis B virus infection. The specimen sequenced was liver tumor tissue from sampling region 2. Documented subset: tumor region T2, inferior pole.

The CDR3 nucleotides read TGCGCCAGCAGCAGACACAATGTGCAGTTCTTC. This encodes CASSRHNVQFF. The chain is built from TRBV5-1 and TRBJ2-1, with unresolved D. This CDR3 has 11 residues. Looked up from germline, CDR1 is SGHRS and CDR2 is YFSETQ.